The clone carrying this T cell receptor (beta chain) was recorded only once. Repertoires were generated with immunoSEQ multiplex PCR, while TCRdb's copy carries only in-frame clones and drops some. Of 250,000 to 350,000 clones listed, about 83% are singletons. The sample belongs to a study of blood T cell repertoires in COVID-19. About the study: Acute and convalescent COVID-19 samples came from the United States, Italy and Spain. In each case, the material was cDNA or gDNA derived from T cells, B-cell-depleted T cells, or PBMCs.

Per germline, CDR1 LGHDT and CDR2 YNNKEL (reference sequence). Between the trimmed V and J ends, which lost 7 bases and 4 bases, there was a span of 6 bases. This CDR3 comprises 11 residues. Recruits, aged about 18 to 100 years, lived in 24 US areas. Cohort assignment relied on participant-reported clinical history. This rearrangement joins TRBV3-1 (or the pseudogene TRBV3-2) to TRBJ2-3; possibly TRBD1 for D (6 bases). The sequence was obtained from a woman in her thirties or forties who had recovered from COVID-19. Source material: PBMCs or T cells enriched from blood (not recorded which). CDR3 region: CASKGADTQYF. CDR3 sequence (DNA): TGTGCCAGCAAGGGGGCAGATACGCAGTATTTT.